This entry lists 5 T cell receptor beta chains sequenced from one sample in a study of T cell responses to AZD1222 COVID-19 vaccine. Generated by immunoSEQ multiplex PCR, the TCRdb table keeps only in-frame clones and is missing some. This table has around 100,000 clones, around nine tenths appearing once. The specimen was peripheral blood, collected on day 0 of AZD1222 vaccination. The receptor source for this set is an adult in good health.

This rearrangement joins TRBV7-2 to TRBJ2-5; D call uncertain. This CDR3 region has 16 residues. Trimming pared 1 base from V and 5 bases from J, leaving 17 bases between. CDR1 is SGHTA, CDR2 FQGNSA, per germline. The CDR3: CASSLGSQAPKETQYF. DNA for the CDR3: TGTGCCAGCAGCTTAGGGTCTCAAGCCCCCAAGGAGACCCAGTACTTC.

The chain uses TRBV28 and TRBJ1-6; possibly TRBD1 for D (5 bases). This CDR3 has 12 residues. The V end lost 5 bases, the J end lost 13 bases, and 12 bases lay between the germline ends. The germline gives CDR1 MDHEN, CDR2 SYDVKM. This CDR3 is CASSKGFRPLHF. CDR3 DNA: TGTGCCAGCAGTAAGGGGTTCAGGCCCCTCCACTTT.

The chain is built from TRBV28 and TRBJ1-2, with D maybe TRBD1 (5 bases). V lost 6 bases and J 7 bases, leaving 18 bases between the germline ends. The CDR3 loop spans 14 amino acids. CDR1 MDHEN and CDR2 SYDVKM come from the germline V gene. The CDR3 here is CASRGGAYQGGYTF. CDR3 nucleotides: TGTGCCAGCAGAGGAGGGGCCTACCAGGGTGGCTACACCTTC.

CDR3 loop: CASSRKTSGVSYNEQFF. The CDR3 bases are TGTGCCAGCAGCCGCAAGACTAGCGGAGTATCCTACAATGAGCAGTTCTTC. This chain uses TRBV5-4 with TRBJ2-1, with 9 bases matching TRBD2. With 4 bases clipped from V and 1 base from J, the junction kept 9 bases outside the gene matches. CDR1 is SGHNT, CDR2 YYREEE, per germline (reference sequence). The CDR3 length is 17 residues.

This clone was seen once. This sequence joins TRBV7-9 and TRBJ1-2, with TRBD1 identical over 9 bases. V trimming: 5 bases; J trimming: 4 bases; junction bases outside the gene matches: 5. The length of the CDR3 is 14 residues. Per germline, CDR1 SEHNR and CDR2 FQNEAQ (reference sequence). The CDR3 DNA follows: TGTGCCAGCAGCCTAGGACAGGGGAGCTATGGCTACACCTTC. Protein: CASSLGQGSYGYTF.